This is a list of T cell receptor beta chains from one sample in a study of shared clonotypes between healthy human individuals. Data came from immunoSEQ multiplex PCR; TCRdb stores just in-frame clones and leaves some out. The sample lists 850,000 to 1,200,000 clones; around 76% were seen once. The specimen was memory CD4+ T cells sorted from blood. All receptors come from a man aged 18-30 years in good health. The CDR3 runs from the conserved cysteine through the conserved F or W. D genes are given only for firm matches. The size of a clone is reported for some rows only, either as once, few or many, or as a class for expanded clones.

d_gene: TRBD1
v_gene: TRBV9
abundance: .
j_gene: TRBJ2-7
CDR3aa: CASSFGTGNYEQYF
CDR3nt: TGTGCCAGCAGCTTCGGGACAGGGAACTACGAGCAGTACTTC

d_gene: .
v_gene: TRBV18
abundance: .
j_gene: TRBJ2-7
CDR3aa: CASSPNTYEQYF
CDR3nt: TGTGCCAGCTCACCAAACACTTACGAGCAGTACTTC

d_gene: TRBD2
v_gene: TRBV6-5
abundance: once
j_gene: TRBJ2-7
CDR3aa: CATARKREAYEQYF
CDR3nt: TGTGCCACCGCCAGGAAGCGGGAGGCCTACGAGCAGTACTTC

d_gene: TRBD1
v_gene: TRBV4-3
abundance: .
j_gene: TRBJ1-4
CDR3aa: CASSQDRGTGEKLFF
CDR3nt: TGCGCCAGCAGCCAAGATCGGGGGACAGGGGAAAAACTGTTTTTT

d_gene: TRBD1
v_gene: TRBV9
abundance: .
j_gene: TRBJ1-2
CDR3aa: CASSEGDRIYGYTF
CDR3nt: TGTGCCAGCAGCGAGGGGGACAGGATATATGGCTACACCTTC

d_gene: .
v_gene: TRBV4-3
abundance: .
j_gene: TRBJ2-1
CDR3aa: CASSPEKSSYNEQFF
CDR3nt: TGCGCCAGCAGCCCAGAGAAAAGCTCCTACAATGAGCAGTTCTTC

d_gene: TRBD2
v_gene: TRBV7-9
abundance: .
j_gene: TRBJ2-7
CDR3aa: CASSSLAGAYEQYF
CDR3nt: TGTGCCAGCAGCTCCCTAGCGGGAGCTTACGAGCAGTACTTC

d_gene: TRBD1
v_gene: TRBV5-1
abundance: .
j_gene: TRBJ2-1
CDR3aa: CASSSGTGSYNEQFF
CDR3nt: TGCGCCAGCTCATCCGGGACAGGGTCCTACAATGAGCAGTTCTTC

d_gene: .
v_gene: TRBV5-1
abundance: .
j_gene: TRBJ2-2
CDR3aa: CASSLGTANTGELFF
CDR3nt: TGCGCCAGCAGCCTTGGGACCGCTAACACCGGGGAGCTGTTTTTT

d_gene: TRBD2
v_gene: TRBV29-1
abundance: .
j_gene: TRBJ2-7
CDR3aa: CSAGGGAGEQYF
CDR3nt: TGCAGCGCCGGGGGGGGAGCCGGCGAGCAGTACTTC

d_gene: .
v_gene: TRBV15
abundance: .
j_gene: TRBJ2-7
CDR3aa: CATSRGQQGYLGEQYF
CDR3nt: TGTGCCACCAGCAGAGGTCAGCAGGGGTACCTGGGGGAGCAGTACTTC

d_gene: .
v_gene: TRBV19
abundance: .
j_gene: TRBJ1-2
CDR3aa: CASSMGGVGGYTF
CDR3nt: TGTGCCAGTAGTATGGGCGGGGTCGGTGGCTACACCTTC

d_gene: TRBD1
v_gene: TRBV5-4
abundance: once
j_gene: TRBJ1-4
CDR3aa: CASSGGTGTTNEKLFF
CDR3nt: TGTGCCAGCAGCGGGGGGACAGGCACAACTAATGAAAAACTGTTTTTT

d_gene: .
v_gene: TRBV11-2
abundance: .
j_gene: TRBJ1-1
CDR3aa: CASSPQQGNTEAFF
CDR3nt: TGTGCCAGCAGCCCCCAACAGGGTAACACTGAAGCTTTCTTT

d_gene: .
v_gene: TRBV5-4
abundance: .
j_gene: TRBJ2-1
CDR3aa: CASSLDGSSYNEQFF
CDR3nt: TGTGCCAGCAGCTTGGATGGAAGCTCCTACAATGAGCAGTTCTTC

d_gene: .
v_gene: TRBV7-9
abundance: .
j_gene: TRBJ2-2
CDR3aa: CASSLDSYTGELFF
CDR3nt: TGTGCCAGCAGCTTAGACAGCTACACCGGGGAGCTGTTTTTT

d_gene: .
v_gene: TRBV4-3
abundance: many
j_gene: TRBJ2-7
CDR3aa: CASSQSLPGSYPYEQYF
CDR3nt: TGCGCCAGCAGCCAAAGCCTCCCGGGCTCCTATCCCTACGAGCAGTACTTC

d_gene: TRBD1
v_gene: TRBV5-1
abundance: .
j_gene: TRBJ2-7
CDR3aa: CASSLVGQEIYEQYF
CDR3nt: TGCGCCAGCAGCTTGGTGGGACAGGAGATCTACGAGCAGTACTTC

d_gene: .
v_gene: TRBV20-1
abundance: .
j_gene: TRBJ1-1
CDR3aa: CSGAGKTEAFF
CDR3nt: TGCAGTGGGGCAGGGAAGACTGAAGCTTTCTTT

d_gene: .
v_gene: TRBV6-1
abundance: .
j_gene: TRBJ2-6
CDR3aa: CASSEISGTGANVLTF
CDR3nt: TGTGCCAGCAGTGAAATTTCAGGGACTGGGGCCAACGTCCTGACTTTC

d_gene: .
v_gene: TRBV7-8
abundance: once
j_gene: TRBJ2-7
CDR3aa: CASSLAAPRPGTEQYF
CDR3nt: TGTGCCAGCAGCTTAGCAGCCCCCAGACCCGGGACCGAGCAGTACTTC

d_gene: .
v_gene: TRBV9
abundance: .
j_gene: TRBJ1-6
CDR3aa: CASSETGSNSPLHF
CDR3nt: TGTGCCAGCAGCGAGACCGGGTCAAATTCACCCCTCCACTTT

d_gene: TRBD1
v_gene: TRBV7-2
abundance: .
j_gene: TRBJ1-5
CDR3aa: CASSVDRGNQPQHF
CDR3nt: TGTGCCAGCAGCGTGGACAGGGGAAATCAGCCCCAGCATTTT

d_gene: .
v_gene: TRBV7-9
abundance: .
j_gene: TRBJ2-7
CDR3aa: CASSHGQTYEQYF
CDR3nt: TGTGCCAGCAGCCACGGACAGACCTACGAGCAGTACTTC

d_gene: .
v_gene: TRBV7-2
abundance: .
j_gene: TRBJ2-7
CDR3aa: CASSLGGQLYEQYF
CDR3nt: TGTGCCAGCAGCCTAGGGGGGCAGCTCTACGAGCAGTACTTC

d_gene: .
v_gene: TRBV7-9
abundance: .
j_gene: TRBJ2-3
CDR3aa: CASSLAVGPTDTQYF
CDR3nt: TGTGCCAGCAGCTTAGCTGTGGGCCCCACAGATACGCAGTATTTT

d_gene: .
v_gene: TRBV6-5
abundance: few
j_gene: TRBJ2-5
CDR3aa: CASSSLGERGETQYF
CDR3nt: TGTGCCAGCAGTTCCCTCGGGGAGAGGGGAGAGACCCAGTACTTC

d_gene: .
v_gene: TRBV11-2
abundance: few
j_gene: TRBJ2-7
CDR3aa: CASSPSYEQYF
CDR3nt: TGTGCCAGCAGCCCCTCCTACGAGCAGTACTTC

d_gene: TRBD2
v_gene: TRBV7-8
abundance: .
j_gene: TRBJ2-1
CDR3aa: CASSWTSGGDEQFF
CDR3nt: TGTGCCAGCAGCTGGACTAGCGGGGGGGACGAGCAGTTCTTC

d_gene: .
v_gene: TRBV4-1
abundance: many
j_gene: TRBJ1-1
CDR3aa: CASSPPWGERGNTEAFF
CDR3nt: TGCGCCAGCAGCCCTCCTTGGGGAGAGAGGGGGAACACTGAAGCTTTCTTT

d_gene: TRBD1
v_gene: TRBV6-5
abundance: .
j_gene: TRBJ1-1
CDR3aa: CASRLGDSEAFF
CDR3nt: TGTGCCAGCAGACTAGGGGACAGCGAAGCTTTCTTT

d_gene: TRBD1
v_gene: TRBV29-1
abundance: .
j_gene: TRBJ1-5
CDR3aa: CSVRTGGNQPQHF
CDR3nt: TGCAGCGTTAGGACAGGCGGGAATCAGCCCCAGCATTTT

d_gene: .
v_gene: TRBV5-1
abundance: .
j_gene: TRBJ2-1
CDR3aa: CASSLDPGYSYNEQFF
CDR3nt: TGCGCCAGCAGCTTGGATCCGGGGTACTCCTACAATGAGCAGTTCTTC

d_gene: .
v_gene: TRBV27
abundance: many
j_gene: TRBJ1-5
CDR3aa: CASSSGDGYNQPQHF
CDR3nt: TGTGCCAGCAGTTCGGGGGACGGTTACAATCAGCCCCAGCATTTT

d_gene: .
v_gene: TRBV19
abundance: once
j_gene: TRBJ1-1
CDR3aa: CASSIEGPPEAFF
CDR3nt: TGTGCCAGTAGTATTGAGGGGCCCCCTGAAGCTTTCTTT

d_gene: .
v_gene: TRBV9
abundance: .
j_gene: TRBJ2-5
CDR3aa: CASSPGEETQYF
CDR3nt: TGTGCCAGCAGCCCGGGGGAAGAGACCCAGTACTTC

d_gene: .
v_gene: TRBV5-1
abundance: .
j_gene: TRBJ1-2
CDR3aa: CASSLRTDYGYTF
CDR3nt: TGCGCCAGCAGCTTGCGGACAGACTATGGCTACACCTTC

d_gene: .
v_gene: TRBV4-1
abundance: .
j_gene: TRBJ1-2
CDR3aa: CASSQDRMATYGYTF
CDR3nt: TGCGCCAGCAGCCAAGATAGAATGGCCACCTATGGCTACACCTTC

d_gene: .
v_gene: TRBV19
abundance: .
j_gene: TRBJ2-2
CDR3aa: CASSRGGQNTGELFF
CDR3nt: TGTGCCAGTTCTAGGGGCGGGCAGAACACCGGGGAGCTGTTTTTT

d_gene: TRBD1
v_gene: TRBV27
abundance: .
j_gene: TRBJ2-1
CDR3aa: CASSFTGGAPNEQFF
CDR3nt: TGTGCCAGCAGTTTTACAGGGGGCGCACCCAATGAGCAGTTCTTC